These T cell receptor beta chains were read from a single sample in a study of blood T cell repertoires in COVID-19. The repertoire was sequenced with immunoSEQ multiplex PCR; TCRdb's copy has only in-frame clones and lacks some. Here the sample spans about 330,000 clones, approximately 89% being singletons. Sequenced material: PBMCs or T cells enriched from blood (not recorded which). The receptors shown here come from a woman aged 25 to 39 who had recovered from COVID-19. Each CDR3 is given with its conserved first and last residue. The order of the fields is CDR3 DNA, CDR3 protein, J gene, V gene, clone size, D gene. The D gene is left open where the match is weak. The size of a clone is reported for some rows only, either as once, few or many, or as a class for expanded clones.

CDR3nt: TGTGCCAGCAGCTTCGGTAACTTCATGAACACTGAAGCTTTCTTT; CDR3aa: CASSFGNFMNTEAFF; j_gene: TRBJ1-1; v_gene: TRBV5-4; abundance: NA; d_gene: NA
CDR3nt: TGTGCCAGCAGCCTAAGGACTAGCGGGGGGGCCAACAATGAGCAGTTCTTC; CDR3aa: CASSLRTSGGANNEQFF; j_gene: TRBJ2-1; v_gene: TRBV7-3; abundance: NA; d_gene: TRBD2
CDR3nt: TGTGCAAGTCGCTTAGCGGTCCCGGGGGGGCGTTTTTACGAGCAGTACTTC; CDR3aa: CASRLAVPGGRFYEQYF; j_gene: TRBJ2-7; v_gene: TRBV12-2; abundance: NA; d_gene: NA
CDR3nt: TGCGCCAGCATTGAGACTAGCGGGGCCGGGGGCGGGGAGCTGTTTTTT; CDR3aa: CASIETSGAGGGELFF; j_gene: TRBJ2-2; v_gene: TRBV10-2; abundance: NA; d_gene: TRBD2
CDR3nt: TGCGCCAGCACCGAGAAGAGGAGAAGCGGCACAGATACGCAGTATTTT; CDR3aa: CASTEKRRSGTDTQYF; j_gene: TRBJ2-3; v_gene: TRBV5-1; abundance: NA; d_gene: NA
CDR3nt: TGTGCCAGCAGCCAAAGGGGAGGGGATTGGGACACTGAAGCTTTCTTT; CDR3aa: CASSQRGGDWDTEAFF; j_gene: TRBJ1-1; v_gene: TRBV4-2; abundance: few; d_gene: NA
CDR3nt: TGTGCCAGCAGCTTACAGGGGGCCCTCCAGGGCACCGGGGAGCTGTTTTTT; CDR3aa: CASSLQGALQGTGELFF; j_gene: TRBJ2-2; v_gene: TRBV7-8; abundance: once; d_gene: TRBD1
CDR3nt: TGTGCCACCAGTGATTCGGGCGGGGCCAGCACAGATACGCAGTATTTT; CDR3aa: CATSDSGGASTDTQYF; j_gene: TRBJ2-3; v_gene: TRBV24-1; abundance: NA; d_gene: NA
CDR3nt: TGCGCCAGCAAAGGAGCCGCCCTCACAGATACGCAGTATTTT; CDR3aa: CASKGAALTDTQYF; j_gene: TRBJ2-3; v_gene: TRBV5-1; abundance: NA; d_gene: NA
CDR3nt: TGTGCCAGCAGACCGAGTGCATCACCCCTCCACTTT; CDR3aa: CASRPSASPLHF; j_gene: TRBJ1-6; v_gene: TRBV28; abundance: NA; d_gene: NA
CDR3nt: TGTGCCAGCTCACCACTCTCAGGGGGCCAGCCCCAGCATTTT; CDR3aa: CASSPLSGGQPQHF; j_gene: TRBJ1-5; v_gene: TRBV18; abundance: NA; d_gene: TRBD1
CDR3nt: TGTGCCAGCAGCCGAGACCCTTTCTATGGCTACACCTTC; CDR3aa: CASSRDPFYGYTF; j_gene: TRBJ1-2; v_gene: TRBV14; abundance: NA; d_gene: NA
CDR3nt: TGTGCCAGCAGCCGAGCTGGCTATGGCTACACCTTC; CDR3aa: CASSRAGYGYTF; j_gene: TRBJ1-2; v_gene: TRBV7-9; abundance: NA; d_gene: NA
CDR3nt: TGTGCCAGCAGTTCCCCGGGAGCGGGGGTTACAGATACGCAGTATTTT; CDR3aa: CASSSPGAGVTDTQYF; j_gene: TRBJ2-3; v_gene: TRBV21-1; abundance: NA; d_gene: NA
CDR3nt: TGCGCCAGCAGCATAGGACAGGCCGGGGCTGAAGCTTTCTTT; CDR3aa: CASSIGQAGAEAFF; j_gene: TRBJ1-1; v_gene: TRBV5-1; abundance: NA; d_gene: TRBD1
CDR3nt: TGTGCCAGCAGCCAAACCCGGGACAGGGTAATCTATGGCTACACCTTC; CDR3aa: CASSQTRDRVIYGYTF; j_gene: TRBJ1-2; v_gene: TRBV5-4; abundance: once; d_gene: TRBD1
CDR3nt: TGCGCCAGCAGCCAAGATGAGGGGGCCTACGAGCAGTACTTC; CDR3aa: CASSQDEGAYEQYF; j_gene: TRBJ2-7; v_gene: TRBV4-3; abundance: few; d_gene: NA
CDR3nt: TGCGCCAGCAGCTTGGTCCAGGGAGGAACAGATACGCAGTATTTT; CDR3aa: CASSLVQGGTDTQYF; j_gene: TRBJ2-3; v_gene: TRBV5-1; abundance: NA; d_gene: NA
CDR3nt: TGTGCCAGCAGTCGAGGGACAGGGTCAAATTATTTGGGGTATGGCTACACCTTC; CDR3aa: CASSRGTGSNYLGYGYTF; j_gene: TRBJ1-2; v_gene: TRBV27; abundance: NA; d_gene: TRBD1
CDR3nt: TGTGCCAGCAGCTTAGACCCCGTGGGAGGGCTCGGGCGTCATTCACCCCTCCACTTT; CDR3aa: CASSLDPVGGLGRHSPLHF; j_gene: TRBJ1-6; v_gene: TRBV11-2; abundance: NA; d_gene: NA
CDR3nt: TGTGCCAGCAGCTTTACCGGGTCTTCCTACGAGCAGTACTTC; CDR3aa: CASSFTGSSYEQYF; j_gene: TRBJ2-7; v_gene: TRBV11-2; abundance: few; d_gene: NA
CDR3nt: TGTGCCAGCAGTTATACAGGGCAGGAGACCCAGTACTTC; CDR3aa: CASSYTGQETQYF; j_gene: TRBJ2-5; v_gene: TRBV6-2/TRBV6-3; abundance: NA; d_gene: NA
CDR3nt: TGTGCCAGCAGCCCAGTTCCGGGACAGGCGCCGAATCAGCCCCAGCATTTT; CDR3aa: CASSPVPGQAPNQPQHF; j_gene: TRBJ1-5; v_gene: TRBV28; abundance: NA; d_gene: TRBD1
CDR3nt: TGCGCCAGCAGCTTGGGGGCAACAGATACGCAGTATTTT; CDR3aa: CASSLGATDTQYF; j_gene: TRBJ2-3; v_gene: TRBV5-1; abundance: NA; d_gene: NA
CDR3nt: TGTGCCAGCAGCTTGGTGGGACAGGGGTCGAGTGCTGAAGCTTTCTTT; CDR3aa: CASSLVGQGSSAEAFF; j_gene: TRBJ1-1; v_gene: TRBV5-6; abundance: NA; d_gene: TRBD1
CDR3nt: TGTGCCAGTAGTATAGGAGGCAGCTACGAGCAGTACTTC; CDR3aa: CASSIGGSYEQYF; j_gene: TRBJ2-7; v_gene: TRBV19; abundance: few; d_gene: NA
CDR3nt: TGTGCCAGTAGTTTGCGTTTCATGAACACTGAAGCTTTCTTT; CDR3aa: CASSLRFMNTEAFF; j_gene: TRBJ1-1; v_gene: TRBV19; abundance: NA; d_gene: NA
CDR3nt: TGTGCCAGCAGCTCCGGGACTATCCTCACAGATACGCAGTATTTT; CDR3aa: CASSSGTILTDTQYF; j_gene: TRBJ2-3; v_gene: TRBV11-2; abundance: NA; d_gene: TRBD2
CDR3nt: TGTGCCAGCAGTGCGGGTTCCCAAGAGACCCAGTACTTC; CDR3aa: CASSAGSQETQYF; j_gene: TRBJ2-5; v_gene: TRBV2; abundance: NA; d_gene: NA
CDR3nt: TGTGCCAGTTCCTTTGGGACATGGGGGATAGATACGCAGTATTTT; CDR3aa: CASSFGTWGIDTQYF; j_gene: TRBJ2-3; v_gene: TRBV19; abundance: NA; d_gene: NA
CDR3nt: TGCGCCAGCACAGATAACTACAATGAGCAGTTCTTC; CDR3aa: CASTDNYNEQFF; j_gene: TRBJ2-1; v_gene: TRBV4-3; abundance: NA; d_gene: NA
CDR3nt: TGTGCCAGCAGTAGGACTAGCGGGGGGATAGAGACCCAGTACTTC; CDR3aa: CASSRTSGGIETQYF; j_gene: TRBJ2-5; v_gene: TRBV6-4; abundance: NA; d_gene: TRBD2
CDR3nt: TGTGCCAGCAGCGAGGGACTGAATGAAAAACTGTTTTTT; CDR3aa: CASSEGLNEKLFF; j_gene: TRBJ1-4; v_gene: TRBV9; abundance: once; d_gene: NA
CDR3nt: TGTGCCAGCAGCCCAGCGGTCCTAGCGCCCATGGCAGATACGCAGTATTTT; CDR3aa: CASSPAVLAPMADTQYF; j_gene: TRBJ2-3; v_gene: TRBV7-6; abundance: NA; d_gene: NA
CDR3nt: TGTGCCAGCAGCTTGGGAGTCCTTAATTCACCCCTCCACTTT; CDR3aa: CASSLGVLNSPLHF; j_gene: TRBJ1-6; v_gene: TRBV7-9; abundance: NA; d_gene: NA
CDR3nt: TGTGCCAGCTCACCACTTTCTGGGGAGGGCACTGAAGCTTTCTTT; CDR3aa: CASSPLSGEGTEAFF; j_gene: TRBJ1-1; v_gene: TRBV18; abundance: NA; d_gene: NA
CDR3nt: TGTGCCAGCAGTTACTCTAGAGGGGGCTGGGAAACTGAAGCTTTCTTT; CDR3aa: CASSYSRGGWETEAFF; j_gene: TRBJ1-1; v_gene: TRBV6-5; abundance: NA; d_gene: TRBD1
CDR3nt: TGTGCCAGCAGCCAAGATGAGACAGGGAACTATGGCTACACCTTC; CDR3aa: CASSQDETGNYGYTF; j_gene: TRBJ1-2; v_gene: TRBV4-2; abundance: NA; d_gene: TRBD1
CDR3nt: TGTGCCAGCAGTTTATCGTCGGGTGGGAACACTGAAGCTTTCTTT; CDR3aa: CASSLSSGGNTEAFF; j_gene: TRBJ1-1; v_gene: TRBV27; abundance: NA; d_gene: NA
CDR3nt: TGTGCCAGCAGTAGGAGTCAACTACTGGACACTGAAGCTTTCTTT; CDR3aa: CASSRSQLLDTEAFF; j_gene: TRBJ1-1; v_gene: TRBV2; abundance: NA; d_gene: NA
CDR3nt: TGTGCCAGTAGTGGAGGGTATGAGCAGTTCTTC; CDR3aa: CASSGGYEQFF; j_gene: TRBJ2-1; v_gene: TRBV19; abundance: NA; d_gene: NA
CDR3nt: TGTGCCAGCGAGAGCAGGGAAGCAGATACGCAGTATTTT; CDR3aa: CASESREADTQYF; j_gene: TRBJ2-3; v_gene: TRBV5-4; abundance: few; d_gene: NA
CDR3nt: TGCGCCAGCAGCTCCACCACAGGGAACACTGAAGCTTTCTTT; CDR3aa: CASSSTTGNTEAFF; j_gene: TRBJ1-1; v_gene: TRBV5-1; abundance: few; d_gene: NA
CDR3nt: TGCAGTGCTAGTCGGGAAGGATTGGGCAGGGAGCAGTACTTC; CDR3aa: CSASREGLGREQYF; j_gene: TRBJ2-7; v_gene: TRBV20-1; abundance: NA; d_gene: NA
CDR3nt: TGTGCCAGCAGCGTAGCAGCGGGGGGCGTCCAAGAGACCCAGTACTTC; CDR3aa: CASSVAAGGVQETQYF; j_gene: TRBJ2-5; v_gene: TRBV9; abundance: NA; d_gene: TRBD2
CDR3nt: TGTGCCAGCAGCTTATTCTTAGGACAGGACTACGAGCAGTACTTC; CDR3aa: CASSLFLGQDYEQYF; j_gene: TRBJ2-7; v_gene: TRBV7-2; abundance: NA; d_gene: TRBD1
CDR3nt: TGTGCCAGCAGCCTACGGGGGGTTTCTCTAAACGAGCAGTACTTC; CDR3aa: CASSLRGVSLNEQYF; j_gene: TRBJ2-7; v_gene: TRBV7-8; abundance: NA; d_gene: TRBD2
CDR3nt: TGTGCCAGCAGCTTGGAAAGCAGGTGGAACTATGGCTACACCTTC; CDR3aa: CASSLESRWNYGYTF; j_gene: TRBJ1-2; v_gene: TRBV5-4; abundance: NA; d_gene: NA